Listed here are 26 T cell receptor beta chains from one sample, sequenced in a study of blood T cells in healthy people across ages. A second PCR of roughly 7 to 11 cycles used a sample-barcoded 5' primer and a J-beta primer mix. TCRdb called the 5' RACE reads again in MiXCR, with one record for every CDR3 protein. The sample contains 1.5 million or so distinct CDR3 sequences, roughly 40% of which appear only once. The sample consisted of blood. These receptor sequences come from a woman under 30 in good health.

There are a few counts of this clonotype. This sequence joins TRBV27 and TRBJ2-1; 8 bases agree with TRBD2. The CDR3 is 16 amino acids. The V and J ends lost 7 bases and 5 bases, in that order; junction bases with no gene match: 13. Germline loops: CDR1 MNHEY, CDR2 SMNVEV (reference sequence). The CDR3 spells CASTFWASSGDNEQFF. The CDR3 coding sequence is TGTGCCAGCACCTTTTGGGCGAGTAGCGGGGACAATGAGCAGTTCTTC.

The gene calls are TRBV27 and TRBJ2-3, with D hard to call. CDR3 length: 15 amino acids. CDR1 and CDR2 (germline): MNHEY, SMNVEV (reference sequence). Trimming stripped 8 bases from V and 5 bases from J, with 20 bases between. CDR3 in amino acids: CASLRKGHMGDTQYF. The DNA for the CDR3 is TGTGCCAGCCTGCGCAAGGGCCACATGGGAGATACGCAGTATTTT.

This clonotype appeared a single time. The rearrangement uses TRBV12-3 or TRBV12-4 and TRBJ2-1; 8 positions agree with TRBD2. The V gene end was trimmed by 3 bases and the J gene end by 7 bases; junction bases not matched to a gene: 8. The CDR3 is 15 amino acids. The CDR3 nucleotides are TGTGCCAGCAGTTTTGCGGGGGGCCTGCTGAATGAGCAGTTCTTC. Its protein is CASSFAGGLLNEQFF.

The rearrangement uses TRBV25-1 and TRBJ2-7; 9 bases fit TRBD2. Germline V lookup: CDR1 MGHDK, CDR2 SYGVNS. The CDR3 contains 15 residues. The J segment lost 4 bases and the V segment lost 1 base, leaving 5 bases of the junction unmatched. The CDR3 nucleotides read TGTGCCAGCAGTGAATTTGGTAGCGGGAGATACGAGCAGTACTTC. This gives the protein CASSEFGSGRYEQYF.

The rearrangement uses TRBV18 and TRBJ1-5; D not resolved. The CDR3 spans 16 residues. V lost 0 bases and J 0 bases, leaving 9 bases between the germline ends. Per germline, CDR1 KGHSH and CDR2 LQKENI. As DNA, the CDR3 is TGTGCCAGCTCACCACCGGGGAGCTTTAGCAATCAGCCCCAGCATTTT. It translates to CASSPPGSFSNQPQHF.

As for this clonotype: One end of the junction does not line up with germline, which may come from a read error. The chain couples TRBV7-2 to TRBJ1-2; possibly TRBD1 for D (5 bases). The CDR3 is made up of 14 amino acids. Germline V gives CDR1 SGHTA, CDR2 FQGNSA. The DNA of the CDR3 is TGTGCCAGCAGCTCCCTGACAGTGAACTATGACTACACCTTC. It translates to CASSSLTVNYDYTF.

The V gene is TRBV29-1, the J gene TRBJ2-7, with D tentatively TRBD2 (5 bases). The CDR3 contains 13 residues. Trimming shortened V by 3 bases and J by 7 bases, and 16 bases separated the two germline ends. CDR1 and CDR2 (germline): SQVTM, ANQGSEA. This CDR3 reads CSVDPTARGEQYF. CDR3 in DNA: TGCAGCGTTGACCCAACCGCTCGCGGGGAGCAGTACTTC.

The CDR3 sequence: CASSQFFNQETQYF. DNA for the CDR3: TGTGCCAGCAGCCAATTCTTCAACCAAGAGACCCAGTACTTC. V gene TRBV14 combines with J gene TRBJ2-5; unclear D gene. The V end was cut by 2 bases, the J end by 0 bases, with 7 bases between. CDR1 and CDR2 (germline): SGHDN, FVKESK. This CDR3 contains 14 residues.

V gene TRBV6-2 or TRBV6-3 combines with J gene TRBJ2-4; a weak D match, TRBD1 (6 bases). The CDR3 extends over 14 amino acids. The germline gives CDR1 MNHEY, CDR2 SVGEGT. V was pared by 5 bases and J by 1 base, with 9 bases between. CDR3 nucleotide sequence: TGTGCCAGCAGTACAGGGTCGGCCAAAAACATTCAGTACTTC. It translates to CASSTGSAKNIQYF.

The chain employs TRBV5-6 and TRBJ2-5; no clear D gene. This CDR3 has 15 amino acids. From germline, CDR1 is SGHDT and CDR2 YYEEEE. The V gene lost 0 bases and the J gene lost 1 base, with 10 bases spanning the gap. The CDR3 region has the DNA TGTGCCAGCAGCTTGGGTATGGGCGTCCAAGAGACCCAGTACTTC. As protein: CASSLGMGVQETQYF.

About this clonotype itself: An end of the junction differs from the germline gene, which may be a read error. J is TRBJ2-3 and V is TRBV9; TRBD2 agrees at 7 bases. Germline lookup yields CDR1 SGDLS and CDR2 YYNGEE. The length of the CDR3 is 16 residues. This CDR3 is CASTVGPSGSTDAQYF. In DNA, the CDR3 is TGTGCCAGCACCGTAGGGCCTAGCGGTAGCACAGATGCGCAGTATTTT.

The table lists this clonotype with a few counts. This chain connects TRBV3-1 to TRBJ2-3; TRBD2 is a possible D gene (6 bases). Germline lookup yields CDR1 LGHDT and CDR2 YNNKEL (reference sequence). Trimming pared 4 bases from V and 3 bases from J, leaving 14 bases between. This CDR3 has 15 residues. The CDR3 DNA sequence: TGTGCCAGCAGCCGCCCGGGGGTGAGAACAGATACGCAGTATTTT. Protein: CASSRPGVRTDTQYF.

The rearrangement joins TRBV20-1 to TRBJ1-2, with D maybe TRBD1 (6 bases). Germline CDR1 and CDR2: DFQATT and SNEGSKA (reference sequence). V gave up 1 base and J gave up 4 bases, with 13 bases separating them. This CDR3 comprises 14 residues. CDR3 sequence reads: CSARVPGESYGYTF. The CDR3 DNA sequence: TGCAGTGCTAGAGTTCCAGGGGAGAGCTATGGCTACACCTTC.

This chain joins TRBV12-3 or TRBV12-4 and TRBJ2-3, with 7 bases identical to TRBD1. The CDR3 runs to 13 residues. J was trimmed by 5 bases and V by 6 bases; bases with no gene match: 5. This CDR3 is CASRGQPGDTQYF. CDR3 in DNA: TGTGCCAGCAGGGGACAGCCGGGAGATACGCAGTATTTT.

The gene calls are TRBV7-8 and TRBJ2-7; 7 positions match TRBD1. Looked up from germline, CDR1 is SGHVS and CDR2 is FQNEAQ. The CDR3 length is 15 residues. The V segment lost 5 bases and the J segment 3 bases; nucleotides outside the gene matches: 10. The CDR3 protein is CASSGTGTEYYEQYF. The CDR3 coding sequence is TGTGCCAGCAGCGGTACCGGGACAGAATACTACGAGCAGTACTTC. Variable domain in full (rest from reference TRBV7-8 and TRBJ2-7): GAGVSQSPRYKVAKRGQDVALRCDPISGHVSLFWYQQALGQGPEFLTYFQNEAQLDKSGLPSDRFFAERPEGSVSTLKIQRTQQEDSAVYLCASSGTGTEYYEQYFGPGTRLTVT.

The table lists this clonotype with a few counts. The V and J genes are TRBV2 and TRBJ2-1; D is perhaps TRBD1 or TRBD2 (5 bases each). Trimming cost V 5 bases and J 9 bases, with 20 bases left between them. Germline V lookup: CDR1 SNHLY, CDR2 FYNNEI. The CDR3 runs 15 residues. The CDR3 region is CASSRQMDFPGEQFF. CDR3 DNA: TGTGCCAGCAGTCGACAGATGGACTTCCCGGGTGAGCAGTTCTTC.

The rearrangement joins TRBV2 to TRBJ1-6; D unresolved. V lost 4 bases and J lost 18, with 22 bases in between. The length of the CDR3 is 14 residues. The germline CDR1 and CDR2 sequences are SNHLY and FYNNEI. CDR3 bases: TGTGCCAGCAGTGGCGGCATCGGTGATAGGACCCCCCACTTT. Translating gives CASSGGIGDRTPHF.

Remarks on this clonotype: Sequence at one end of the junction differs from germline and may be a read error. The rearrangement uses TRBV7-2 and TRBJ2-7, with D uncertain. The end of the DNA aligns better with TRBJ2-5, so the J call may be wrong. Germline V CDR1 and CDR2: SGHTA, FQGNSA. The CDR3 spans 14 residues. The CDR3 sequence is CASSVAPDSLTQYF. CDR3 nucleotides: TGTGCCAGCAGCGTAGCTCCGGATAGCTTGACCCAGTACTTC.

This clonotype showed up just a few times. At one boundary the junction diverges from the germline segment, which might be a read error. This sequence joins TRBV10-3 and TRBJ2-7; D possibly uses TRBD1 or TRBD2 (5 bases each). This CDR3 is built from 14 residues. Germline V lookup: CDR1 ENHRY, CDR2 SYGVKD. CDR3 sequence reads: CAICDTGHSYEQYF. The CDR3 DNA sequence: TGTGCCATCTGTGACACGGGGCACTCCTACGAGCAGTACTTC.

This clonotype was found a few times. V gene TRBV28 combines with J gene TRBJ1-2; no definite D call. Germline V gene sequence: CDR1 MDHEN, CDR2 SYDVKM. This CDR3 has 13 residues. The V end lost 5 bases, the J end lost 2 bases, and 9 bases lay between the germline ends. CDR3 in DNA: TGTGCCAGCAGTCAACCTCCCAACTATGGCTACACCTTC. As protein: CASSQPPNYGYTF.

This clonotype was seen a few times. This chain uses TRBV7-9 with TRBJ1-1; 9 bases align to TRBD1. The germline CDR1 and CDR2 sequences are SEHNR and FQNEAQ (reference sequence). The V segment lost 3 bases and the J segment 4 bases; nucleotides outside the gene matches: 6. CDR3 length: 15 residues. CDR3 nucleotides: TGTGCCAGCAGCTTGGGGGGACAGGGAGCCACTGAAGCTTTCTTT. It codes for CASSLGGQGATEAFF.

This clonotype was recorded at least ten times. This chain connects TRBV6-4 to TRBJ2-5, with 12 bases that match TRBD2. The CDR3 totals 15 residues. The germline V gene has CDR1 MRHNA and CDR2 SNTAGT. V lost 4 bases, J lost 2 bases, and 2 bases stayed unmatched. For the CDR3, the DNA is TGTGCCAGCAGTGCTAGCGGGGGGGAACAAGAGACCCAGTACTTC. Protein product: CASSASGGEQETQYF.

V gene TRBV7-3 combines with J gene TRBJ1-4; D remains unclear. The ends were cut back, 3 bases at V and 3 bases at J, with 11 bases in the middle. In germline, CDR1 is SGHTA, CDR2 FQGTGA. This CDR3 is built from 15 residues. CDR3 protein: CASSLRSTANEKLFF. CDR3 nucleotides: TGTGCCAGCAGCTTGAGGAGTACGGCTAATGAAAAACTGTTTTTT.

This clonotype was detected a few times. V is TRBV5-1 and J is TRBJ2-3, with 12 bases aligning to TRBD2. Germline assignment: CDR1 SGHRS and CDR2 YFSETQ. The CDR3 sequence is 15 residues long. The junction had 7 bases not matched to a gene; V was cut back by 8 bases and J by 3 bases. The CDR3 spells CASRLAGALTDTQYF. CDR3 DNA sequence: TGCGCCAGTCGACTAGCGGGGGCCCTTACAGATACGCAGTATTTT.

The chain couples TRBV20-1 to TRBJ1-6; D gene ambiguous. The CDR3 is 13 amino acids. Germline V gives CDR1 DFQATT, CDR2 SNEGSKA (reference sequence). Trimming removed 4 bases at V and 7 bases at J, with 11 bases between. CDR3 sequence (DNA): TGCAGTGCTAAGGAAGGTTACAATTCACCCCTCCACTTT. As protein: CSAKEGYNSPLHF.

This clonotype turned up a few times. The V call is TRBV6-6, the J call TRBJ2-3; D possibly corresponds to TRBD2 (6 bases). CDR3 length: 14 residues. Germline assignment: CDR1 MNHNY and CDR2 SVGAGI (reference sequence). The V gene lost 4 bases and the J gene lost 5 bases, with 13 bases spanning the gap. This chain's CDR3 is CASSLRGPVDTQYF. CDR3 in DNA: TGTGCCAGCAGTTTGCGGGGACCGGTAGATACGCAGTATTTT.